Reported below is one T cell receptor (beta chain). Study processing details: How many nucleated cells were present was estimated from reference gene primer amplification. TCRdb's table, derived via immunoSEQ multiplex PCR, lists solely in-frame clones and lacks some. D and trimming were read from the DNA, whereas the V and J calls and clone size are those reported in that table. The sample carries about 300,000 clones, 80% to 90% recorded once. The CDR3 sequence is 17 residues long. The germline gives CDR1 SGDLS, CDR2 YYNGEE. V trimming: 4 bases; J trimming: 4 bases; junction bases outside the gene matches: 9. The data originate from a study of blood T cell repertoires in COVID-19. As for the study in general: Specimens from acute and convalescent COVID-19 originated in the United States, Italy and Spain. From T cells, B-cell-depleted T cells, or PBMCs came the material, which was cDNA or gDNA.

This TCR derives from a man in his forties or fifties with acute or convalescent COVID-19. This chain links TRBV9 with TRBJ2-6; 9 nucleotides match TRBD1. The material sequenced was peripheral blood. CDR3 in amino acids: CASSFTGGATGANVLTF. CDR3 in DNA: TGTGCCAGCAGCTTCACAGGGGGCGCAACCGGGGCCAACGTCCTGACTTTC.